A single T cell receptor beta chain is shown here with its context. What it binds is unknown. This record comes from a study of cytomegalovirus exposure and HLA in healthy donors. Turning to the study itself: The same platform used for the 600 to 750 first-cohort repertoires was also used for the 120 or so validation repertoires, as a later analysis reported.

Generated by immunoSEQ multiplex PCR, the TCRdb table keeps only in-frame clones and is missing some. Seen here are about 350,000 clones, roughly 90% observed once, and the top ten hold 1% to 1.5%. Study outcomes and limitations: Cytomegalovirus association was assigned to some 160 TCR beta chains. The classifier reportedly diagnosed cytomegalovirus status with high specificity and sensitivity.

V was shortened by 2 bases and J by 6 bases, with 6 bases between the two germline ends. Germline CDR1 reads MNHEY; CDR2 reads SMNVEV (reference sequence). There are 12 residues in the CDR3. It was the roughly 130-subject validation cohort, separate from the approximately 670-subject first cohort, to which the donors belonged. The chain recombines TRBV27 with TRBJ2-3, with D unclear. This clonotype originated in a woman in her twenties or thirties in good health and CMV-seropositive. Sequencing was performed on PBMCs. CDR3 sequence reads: CASSLRRDTQYF. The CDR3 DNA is TGTGCCAGCAGTTTACGACGGGATACGCAGTATTTT.